This section outlines one TCR beta chain sequence together with its context. The antigen remains unidentified. Germline CDR1 SGHVS, CDR2 FNYEAQ. Trimming took 2 bases from V and 6 from J; bases not matched to a gene: 5. The CDR3 sequence is 15 residues long. Via MiXCR, TCRdb re-called the reads, giving one row per CDR3 protein. The data contain some 350,000 distinct CDR3 sequences, 15% to 20% of them seen just once; the ten biggest clones take up 8.5% to 10%. These data come from a study of T cell repertoires in cytomegalovirus infection. Study-wide context: Signatures in public TCR beta sequences pointed to both CMV infection and matching HLA type. General study points: HLA-C-restricted TCR beta clonotypes specific for CMV led the ex vivo response. Using cumulative public TCR beta family frequency, the authors identified those who carried CMV together with the relevant HLA.

This sequence originates from a human donor in good health (CMV status not recorded). Some clones in this sample may be carry-over from other donors' samples. The chain links TRBV7-6 to TRBJ2-1, with 9 bases identical to TRBD2. The source material was PBMCs. The CDR3 DNA sequence: TGTGCCAGCAGCTTAATGGCGGGGGGGCTCAATGAGCAGTTCTTC. This sequence encodes CASSLMAGGLNEQFF.